The present entry profiles one T cell receptor beta chain with its context. What it binds is not known. This sample is part of a study of T cell responses to AZD1222 COVID-19 vaccine. Germline values: CDR1 MNHEY, CDR2 SMNVEV (reference sequence). V lost 4 bases and J 3 bases, leaving 15 bases between the germline ends. This CDR3 has 15 residues. Data came from immunoSEQ multiplex PCR; TCRdb stores just in-frame clones and leaves some out. The data hold just under 150,000 clones, with approximately 85% observed a single time. General study findings and limits: CD4 TCRs covered the whole spike, strongest at regions 160-218 and 743-854.

This receptor was obtained from an adult who received the MenACWY meningococcal vaccine as a control. This sample comprised peripheral blood, obtained 28 days after the second dose of the MenACWY control vaccine. This sequence joins TRBV27 and TRBJ1-2, with D hard to call. The CDR3 sequence is CASSSADRGYYGYTF. CDR3 DNA: TGTGCCAGCAGTTCCGCCGACCGGGGATACTATGGCTACACCTTC.